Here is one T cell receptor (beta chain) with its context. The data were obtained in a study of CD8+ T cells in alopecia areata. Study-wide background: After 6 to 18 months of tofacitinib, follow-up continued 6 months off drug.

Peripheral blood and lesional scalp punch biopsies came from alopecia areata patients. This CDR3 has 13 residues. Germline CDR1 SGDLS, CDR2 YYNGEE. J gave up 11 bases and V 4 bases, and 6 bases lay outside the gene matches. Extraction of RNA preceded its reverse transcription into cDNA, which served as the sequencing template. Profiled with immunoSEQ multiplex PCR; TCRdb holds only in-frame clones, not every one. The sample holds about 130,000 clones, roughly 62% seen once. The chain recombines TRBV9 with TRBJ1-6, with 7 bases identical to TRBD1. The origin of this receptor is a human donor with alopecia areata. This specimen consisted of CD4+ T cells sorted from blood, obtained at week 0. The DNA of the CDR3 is TGTGCCAGCAGCTCCTCCAGGGGGGCACCCCTCCACTTT. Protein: CASSSSRGAPLHF.